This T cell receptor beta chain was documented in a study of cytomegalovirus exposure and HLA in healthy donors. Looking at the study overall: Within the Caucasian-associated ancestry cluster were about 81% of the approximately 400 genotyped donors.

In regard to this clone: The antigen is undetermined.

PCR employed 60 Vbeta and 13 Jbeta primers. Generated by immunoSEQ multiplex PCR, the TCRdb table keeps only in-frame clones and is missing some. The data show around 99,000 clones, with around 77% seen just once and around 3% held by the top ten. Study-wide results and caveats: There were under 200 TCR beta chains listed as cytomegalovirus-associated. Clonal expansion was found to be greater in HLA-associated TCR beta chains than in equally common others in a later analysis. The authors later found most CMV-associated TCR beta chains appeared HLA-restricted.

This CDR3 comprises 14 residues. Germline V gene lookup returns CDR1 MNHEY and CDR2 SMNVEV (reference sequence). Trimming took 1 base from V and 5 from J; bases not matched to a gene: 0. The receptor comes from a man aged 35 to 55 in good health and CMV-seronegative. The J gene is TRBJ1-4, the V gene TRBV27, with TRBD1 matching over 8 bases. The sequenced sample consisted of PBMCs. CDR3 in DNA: TGTGCCAGCAGTTTATACAGGGGGAATGAAAAACTGTTTTTT. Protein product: CASSLYRGNEKLFF.